These T cell receptor beta chains were read from a single sample in a study of blood T cell repertoires in COVID-19. Produced via immunoSEQ multiplex PCR; TCRdb's table is partial and in-frame only. The table lists about 250,000 clones, 85% of them singletons. Material: PBMCs or T cells enriched from blood (not recorded which). The receptors come from a woman aged 45-60 years with acute COVID-19. Both conserved end residues are part of each CDR3. Fields, in order: CDR3 length, V gene, J gene, D gene, CDR3 protein. A D gene is named only where the DNA matches it firmly.

16	TRBV4-1	TRBJ1-2	TRBD1	CASSQADGQGMRGYTF
15	TRBV5-4	TRBJ1-6	NA	CASSSRTGGNSPLHF
12	TRBV10-2	TRBJ2-5	NA	CASSEQGETQYF
16	TRBV5-1	TRBJ2-3	TRBD2	CASSLRTSGDTDTQYF
16	TRBV18	TRBJ1-1	TRBD1	CASSRGQGAMNTEAFF
17	TRBV27	TRBJ1-2	NA	CASSPSITGMRKDGYTF
11	TRBV6-5	TRBJ1-1	NA	CASSYGRRAFF
13	TRBV5-4	TRBJ1-1	TRBD1	CASSLQGAAEAFF
15	TRBV7-7	TRBJ1-6	TRBD1	CASRQGTGGNSPLHF
14	TRBV9	TRBJ1-6	NA	CASSPAGGVSPLHF
16	TRBV3-1/TRBV3-2	TRBJ1-3	TRBD1	CASSQGTGASGNTIYF
15	TRBV4-3	TRBJ1-3	NA	CASAKQANSGNTIYF
15	TRBV19	TRBJ1-1	TRBD1	CASSITGVIDTEAFF
14	TRBV18	TRBJ1-1	NA	CASSLGQLNTEAFF
15	TRBV9	TRBJ1-2	NA	CASSVEGRVVSGYTF
13	TRBV30	TRBJ1-5	NA	CAWNRGLDQPQHF
17	TRBV24-1	TRBJ1-5	NA	CATSDSLGEASNQPQHF
16	TRBV6-4	TRBJ2-1	NA	CARTVNIQGSHNEQFF
16	TRBV5-1	TRBJ1-1	NA	CASSPGFLEMNTEAFF
13	TRBV15	TRBJ1-2	NA	CATSTDRNYGYTF
15	TRBV30	TRBJ1-2	NA	CACKGWTGLRSGYTF
13	TRBV7-2	TRBJ1-5	NA	CASSSYRDQPQHF
13	TRBV7-2	TRBJ1-6	NA	CASRRQEPSPLHF